This T cell receptor beta chain emerged from a study of control samples from healthy donors and cancer patients. This clone appeared a single time. Assay: immunoSEQ multiplex PCR; the TCRdb copy retains only in-frame clones and omits some. The table shows fewer than 130,000 clones, with 70% to 90% occurring only once. Germline V gene sequence: CDR1 LGHDT, CDR2 YNNKEL (reference sequence). CDR3 size: 17 residues. V dropped 0 bases and J dropped 1; count of bases not matched to a gene: 5. The sequence was collected from a woman aged 60 to 75 with lung cancer. Input material: PBMCs. V gene TRBV3-1 (or the pseudogene TRBV3-2) combines with J gene TRBJ2-3, with TRBD2 matching over 9 bases. In DNA, the CDR3 is TGTGCCAGCAGCCAAGACGTAGCGGGGGCCGGCACAGATACGCAGTATTTT. Translating gives CASSQDVAGAGTDTQYF.